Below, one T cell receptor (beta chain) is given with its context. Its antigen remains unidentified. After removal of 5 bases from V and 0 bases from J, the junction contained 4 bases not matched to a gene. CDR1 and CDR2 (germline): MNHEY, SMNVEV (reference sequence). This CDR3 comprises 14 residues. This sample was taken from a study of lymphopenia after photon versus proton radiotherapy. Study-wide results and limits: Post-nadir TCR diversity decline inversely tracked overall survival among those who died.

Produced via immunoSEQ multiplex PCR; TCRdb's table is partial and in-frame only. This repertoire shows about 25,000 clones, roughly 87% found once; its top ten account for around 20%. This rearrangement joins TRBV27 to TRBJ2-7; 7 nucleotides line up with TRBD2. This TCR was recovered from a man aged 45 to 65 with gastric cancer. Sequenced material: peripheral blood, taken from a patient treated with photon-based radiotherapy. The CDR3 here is CASSLAGDSYEQYF. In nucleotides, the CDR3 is TGTGCCAGCAGTCTTGCGGGGGACTCCTACGAGCAGTACTTC.